The 32 T cell receptor beta chains below were found in one sample sequenced in a study of blood T cell repertoires in COVID-19. Assay: immunoSEQ multiplex PCR; the TCRdb copy retains only in-frame clones and omits some. Among hundreds of thousands of clones listed, about four fifths were seen once. Sample: peripheral blood. The receptors come from a woman aged 40 to 49 with active or convalescent COVID-19.

This chain connects TRBV5-1 to TRBJ1-4, with TRBD1 matching 7 bases. There are 16 residues in the CDR3. Looked up from germline, CDR1 is SGHRS and CDR2 is YFSETQ. V shed 3 bases, J shed 4 bases, and the junction held 9 bases outside the gene matches. The CDR3 DNA is TGCGCCAGCAGCTCAATCGACAGGGATAATAATGAAAAACTGTTTTTT. It specifies CASSSIDRDNNEKLFF.

The CDR3 DNA is TGTGCCACCAGTGATACCGGCGGGAGAGACTCCTACAATGAGCAGTTCTTC. Its protein product is CATSDTGGRDSYNEQFF. The chain carries TRBV24-1 and TRBJ2-1; 7 bases map to TRBD2. The germline V gene encodes CDR1 KGHDR and CDR2 SFDVKD. The CDR3 consists of 17 residues. Trimming at V came to 3 bases and at J to 0 bases, leaving 7 bases not matched to a gene.

The chain uses TRBV18 and TRBJ1-5; 7 nucleotides line up with TRBD1. Germline assignment: CDR1 KGHSH and CDR2 LQKENI. The trim removed 6 bases at V and 5 bases at J, leaving 7 bases unmatched. This CDR3 region has 14 residues. The CDR3 DNA reads as TGTGCCAGCTCCATTGACAGGGAAGATCAGCCCCAGCATTTT. Translating gives CASSIDREDQPQHF.

The chain has TRBV7-3 and TRBJ2-5, with D maybe TRBD1 (5 bases). The CDR3 totals 14 residues. Germline CDR1 and CDR2: SGHTA and FQGTGA. V was trimmed by 2 bases and J by 1 base, leaving 8 bases between them. The CDR3 loop reads CASSLGQSQETQYF. The CDR3 DNA sequence: TGTGCCAGCAGCTTAGGACAATCCCAAGAGACCCAGTACTTC.

This clone has only a few counts. The gene calls are TRBV25-1 and TRBJ1-6; tentatively, D is TRBD1 (6 bases). Trimming left V 1 base short and J 13 bases short, with 17 bases between. This CDR3 is built from 15 residues. The V gene's germline CDR1 is MGHDK and CDR2 SYGVNS. The DNA of the CDR3 is TGTGCCAGCAGTGAATGGGGCGGGGGCGTCGGGCCCCTCCACTTT. The encoded protein is CASSEWGGGVGPLHF.

This sequence joins TRBV11-3 and TRBJ2-3, with 9 bases lining up with TRBD2. The CDR3 is 16 residues long. V dropped 3 bases and J dropped 5; count of bases not matched to a gene: 9. From germline, CDR1 is SGHNT and CDR2 YENEEA. The CDR3: CASSFLGGGARDTQYF. For the CDR3, the DNA is TGTGCCAGCAGCTTTCTAGGCGGGGGGGCCAGAGATACGCAGTATTTT.

The rearrangement uses TRBV11-2 and TRBJ2-1; 7 bases are shared with TRBD2. Germline values: CDR1 SGHAT, CDR2 FQNNGV. V was pared by 2 bases and J by 4 bases, with 2 bases of the junction left unmatched. The CDR3 loop spans 14 amino acids. Written as DNA, the CDR3 is TGTGCCAGCAGCTTACTAGCGGAATACAATGAGCAGTTCTTC. Its protein product is CASSLLAEYNEQFF.

The rearrangement links TRBV7-6 to TRBJ1-1; no clear D. This CDR3 has 14 residues. Germline V gene lookup returns CDR1 SGHVS and CDR2 FNYEAQ. V lost 1 base and J lost 8, with 14 bases in between. The CDR3 DNA reads TGTGCCAGCAGCTTAGAAGGGTTATCGGGGGAAGCTTTCTTT. Its protein is CASSLEGLSGEAFF.

The CDR3 bases are TGTGCAAGTCGCTCCCGCTGGGACAGAAGAAATCAGCCCCAGCATTTT. Its protein product is CASRSRWDRRNQPQHF. The J gene is TRBJ1-5, the V gene TRBV12-2; the listed D gene, TRBD1, was not tested against the DNA. TRBV12-2 is noted as a pseudogene. The CDR3 runs 16 residues.

The chain is built from TRBV25-1 and TRBJ2-7; 9 positions match TRBD2. Germline CDR1 and CDR2: MGHDK and SYGVNS. The CDR3 contains 14 residues. V was pared by 5 bases and J by 0 bases, with 2 bases of the junction left unmatched. Here the CDR3 DNA reads TGTGCCAGCAGTACGACTAGCGGCTCCTACGAGCAGTACTTC. Translation: CASSTTSGSYEQYF.

This clone has only a few counts. The V and J genes are TRBV2 and TRBJ1-2, with a weak D call TRBD1 (5 bases). V was shortened by 3 bases and J by 0 bases, with 8 bases between the two germline ends. Germline V gene lookup returns CDR1 SNHLY and CDR2 FYNNEI. The CDR3 runs to 14 residues. CDR3 sequence (DNA): TGTGCCAGCAGTGAGGAGACAGCTAACTATGGCTACACCTTC. It codes for CASSEETANYGYTF.

The CDR3 sequence is CASSLGAGNPGTDTQYF. Written as DNA, the CDR3 is TGTGCCAGCAGCTTAGGGGCAGGGAACCCTGGCACAGATACGCAGTATTTT. This chain joins TRBV7-9 and TRBJ2-3; TRBD1 is a possible D gene (5 bases). CDR3 length: 17 amino acids. V lost 1 base, J lost 1 base, and 15 bases lay in between. CDR1 and CDR2 (germline): SEHNR, FQNEAQ (reference sequence).

This clone has just a few counts. This chain uses TRBV5-5 with TRBJ1-2; TRBD1 aligns across 7 bases. CDR3 size: 15 residues. Germline V gene sequence: CDR1 SGHKS, CDR2 YYEKEE (reference sequence). Germline trimming cut 3 bases from V and 2 bases from J; bases unmatched to any gene: 7. In nucleotides, the CDR3 is TGTGCCAGCAGCTCTACAGGGACAGAGAACTATGGCTACACCTTC. It encodes CASSSTGTENYGYTF.

This clone has a handful of counts. The chain joins TRBV19 to TRBJ2-2, with TRBD2 matching 15 bases. V shed 4 bases and J 3 bases; nucleotides not matched to a gene: 9. CDR3 length equals 19 residues. In germline, CDR1 is LNHDA, CDR2 SQIVND (reference sequence). The CDR3 protein is CASSTLRTSGRAYTGELFF. Here the CDR3 DNA reads TGTGCCAGTAGTACTCTCAGGACTAGCGGGAGGGCATACACCGGGGAGCTGTTTTTT.

This chain uses TRBV10-3 with TRBJ1-5; perhaps TRBD1 as D (6 bases). V was clipped by 3 bases and J by 3 bases, with 9 bases between them. Germline loops: CDR1 ENHRY, CDR2 SYGVKD. The CDR3 is made up of 14 amino acids. CDR3 DNA: TGTGCCATCAGTGACGGACAGTTCAATCAGCCCCAGCATTTT. Encoded protein: CAISDGQFNQPQHF.

This chain uses TRBV15 with TRBJ2-5; possible D gene TRBD1, 6 bases. The V gene's germline CDR1 is LNHNV and CDR2 YYDKDF (reference sequence). This CDR3 has 15 residues. The ends were cut back, 0 bases at V and 2 bases at J, with 10 bases in the middle. The CDR3 protein is CATSRDRGQQETQYF. The CDR3, as DNA: TGTGCCACCAGCAGAGATAGAGGACAGCAAGAGACCCAGTACTTC.

The chain links TRBV5-4 to TRBJ1-2; weak D call: TRBD1 (5 bases). CDR3 length: 14 amino acids. The V end was cut by 0 bases, the J end by 4 bases, with 10 bases between. Germline V gives CDR1 SGHNT, CDR2 YYREEE (reference sequence). CDR3 bases: TGTGCCAGCAGCTTGGCGGGACTCGTCTATGGCTACACCTTC. Translated, it gives CASSLAGLVYGYTF.

The chain combines TRBV9 with TRBJ1-3, with TRBD1 identical over 9 bases. Germline loops: CDR1 SGDLS, CDR2 YYNGEE. V gave up 1 base and J gave up 0 bases; unmatched junction bases: 2. This CDR3 is 16 amino acids long. CDR3 region: CASSVMGQGSGNTIYF. The CDR3 DNA follows: TGTGCCAGCAGCGTAATGGGACAGGGCTCTGGAAACACCATATATTTT.

The chain carries TRBV4-2 and TRBJ2-5; 10 positions agree with TRBD2. The length of the CDR3 is 17 residues. With 1 base clipped from V and 4 bases from J, the junction kept 9 bases outside the gene matches. Germline loops: CDR1 LGHNA, CDR2 YNFKEQ. The CDR3 DNA is TGTGCCAGCAGCCAAGGCGCTAGCGGGAGAATGGGAGAGACCCAGTACTTC. It specifies CASSQGASGRMGETQYF.

The chain combines TRBV2 with TRBJ2-7, with TRBD2 matching over 12 bases. This CDR3 region has 15 residues. Trimming removed 6 bases from V and 3 bases from J; junction bases left unmatched: 6. CDR1 SNHLY and CDR2 FYNNEI come from the germline V gene. CDR3 region: CASRPLAGGIYEQYF. CDR3 coding DNA: TGTGCCAGCAGGCCTCTAGCGGGGGGGATCTACGAGCAGTACTTC.

The gene calls are TRBV9 and TRBJ1-6; 9 positions agree with TRBD1. The germline V gene has CDR1 SGDLS and CDR2 YYNGEE. The CDR3 covers 19 residues. V was clipped by 0 bases and J by 6 bases; unmatched bases: 13. The CDR3 protein is CASSVADPTGDRANSPLHF. DNA of the CDR3: TGTGCCAGCAGCGTAGCCGATCCCACCGGGGACAGGGCTAATTCACCCCTCCACTTT.

The chain joins TRBV11-3 to TRBJ1-3; 9 bases are shared with TRBD1. There are 15 residues in the CDR3. The J segment lost 4 bases and the V segment lost 2 bases, leaving 3 bases of the junction unmatched. Germline-derived CDR1 and CDR2 are SGHNT and YENEEA. CDR3 amino acids: CASSLSGTGGNTIYF. The CDR3 nucleotides read TGTGCCAGCAGCTTATCCGGGACAGGGGGAAACACCATATATTTT.

V and J are TRBV4-3 and TRBJ1-1; TRBD1 is a possible D gene (5 bases). Germline V gene sequence: CDR1 LGHNA, CDR2 YSLEER. The CDR3 is 13 amino acids. Trimming cost V 0 bases and J 6 bases, with 8 bases left between them. The CDR3 loop is CASSQEAGSEAFF. The CDR3 DNA sequence: TGCGCCAGCAGCCAAGAGGCAGGGTCTGAAGCTTTCTTT.

The CDR3: CATSETGYYQPQHF. The CDR3 DNA reads as TGTGCCACCAGTGAGACAGGGTACTATCAGCCCCAGCATTTT. This chain uses TRBV24-1 with TRBJ1-5; 7 nucleotides match TRBD1. Germline CDR1 is KGHDR and CDR2 is SFDVKD. The CDR3 length is 14 residues. V lost 4 bases, J lost 5 bases, and 4 bases stayed unmatched.

This clone was detected once. CDR3 loop: CASSLVDRANTGELFF. The CDR3 DNA sequence: TGCGCCAGCAGCTTGGTGGACAGGGCGAACACCGGGGAGCTGTTTTTT. The rearrangement joins TRBV5-1 to TRBJ2-2; 8 nucleotides line up with TRBD1. This CDR3 has 16 residues. Germline CDR1 SGHRS, CDR2 YFSETQ. Unmatched junction bases numbered 1, after V lost 0 bases and J lost 0 bases.

This chain uses TRBV11-1 with TRBJ1-1, with D hard to call. V gave up 5 bases and J gave up 0 bases, with 4 bases separating them. CDR3 length equals 12 residues. Looked up from germline, CDR1 is SGHAT and CDR2 is FQDESV (reference sequence). CDR3 in amino acids: CASSTMNTEAFF. Here the CDR3 DNA reads TGTGCCAGCAGCACAATGAACACTGAAGCTTTCTTT.

This clone has more than one count but fewer than ten. This sequence joins TRBV29-1 and TRBJ2-3; a possible D gene is TRBD1 (5 bases). The V and J ends lost 6 bases and 3 bases respectively, with 22 bases between them. Germline V gives CDR1 SQVTM, CDR2 ANQGSEA. The CDR3 runs to 16 residues. The CDR3 DNA reads TGCAGCGTCGAGCATCCCCACTATTCAGGGACAGATACGCAGTATTTT. This sequence encodes CSVEHPHYSGTDTQYF.

The V call is TRBV7-6, the J call TRBJ2-5; maybe TRBD2 (6 bases). V lost 1 base, J lost 2 bases, and 20 bases lay in between. Germline V gene data show CDR1 as SGHVS and CDR2 as FNYEAQ. The CDR3 loop spans 18 amino acids. The CDR3 DNA is TGTGCCAGCAGCTTAGTCCGTAGTACGGGGGATTATCAAGAGACCCAGTACTTC. It codes for CASSLVRSTGDYQETQYF.

V is TRBV4-2 and J is TRBJ2-2, with D unclear. Germline V CDR1 and CDR2: LGHNA, YNFKEQ. The CDR3 totals 14 residues. With 0 bases removed from V and 5 bases from J, the gap between germline ends came to 7 bases. The CDR3 DNA sequence: TGTGCCAGCAGCCAAGATGGGCCGACCGGGGAGCTGTTTTTT. Translated: CASSQDGPTGELFF.

This clone came up a few times. V usage is TRBV30 and J usage is TRBJ1-1, with unresolved D. CDR1 and CDR2 from the germline V gene are GTSNPN and SVGIG (reference sequence). The CDR3 covers 12 residues. V lost 5 bases to trimming and J lost 1 base, with 8 bases between them. DNA of the CDR3: TGTGCCTGGTTCCCCAGGAACACTGAAGCTTTCTTT. Residues: CAWFPRNTEAFF.

J is TRBJ2-3 and V is TRBV5-8; possibly TRBD2 for D (5 bases). The V gene's germline CDR1 is SGHTS and CDR2 YDEGEE. The CDR3 runs to 14 residues. The germline V and J ends were trimmed by 2 bases and 5 bases, with 12 bases remaining between them. CDR3 amino acids: CASSLGQRQDTQYF. The CDR3 DNA reads TGTGCCAGCAGCTTAGGCCAGCGGCAAGATACGCAGTATTTT.

In this sample, this clone turned up a few times. The rearrangement uses TRBV11-2 and TRBJ2-7, with D possibly being TRBD1 (5 bases). This CDR3 contains 15 residues. Germline CDR1 is SGHAT and CDR2 is FQNNGV. The germline V and J ends were trimmed by 5 bases and 3 bases, with 17 bases remaining between them. The CDR3 reads CASSPHSTASYEQYF. The CDR3 bases are TGTGCCAGCAGCCCGCATTCGACAGCCAGCTACGAGCAGTACTTC.